These T cell receptor beta chains were read from a single sample in a study of shared clonotypes between healthy human individuals. TCRdb keeps only in-frame clones here, not all; method: immunoSEQ multiplex PCR. This table has over 2,000,000 clones, 80% to 95% appearing once. Material: naive CD8+ T cells from PBMCs. The receptors stem from a man aged 18 to 29 in good health. Some clones in this sample may be carry-over from other donors' samples. Both conserved end residues are part of each CDR3. Fields, in order: D gene, J gene, clone size, V gene, CDR3 protein, CDR3 DNA. D genes are given only for firm matches. Some rows have no size entry. The others give once, few or many, or a class for an expanded clone.

TRBD1 TRBJ2-1 . TRBV29-1 CSSLGGQESNEQFF TGCAGCTCCCTTGGGGGACAGGAGAGCAATGAGCAGTTCTTC
. TRBJ1-5 once TRBV15 CATSRGEENNQPQHF TGTGCCACCAGCAGAGGGGAGGAGAACAATCAGCCCCAGCATTTT
TRBD1 TRBJ1-3 . TRBV14 CASSPDRGFGNTIYF TGTGCCAGCAGCCCGGACAGGGGGTTTGGAAACACCATATATTTT
TRBD1 TRBJ1-1 once TRBV29-1 CSVEGTGNFAEAFF TGCAGCGTAGAAGGGACAGGGAATTTCGCTGAAGCTTTCTTT
. TRBJ2-1 . TRBV11-1 CASSLDDRNPYNEQFF TGTGCCAGCAGCTTAGACGACAGGAACCCCTACAATGAGCAGTTCTTC
. TRBJ2-7 . TRBV9 CASTHGALSYEQYF TGTGCCAGCACCCACGGGGCCCTCTCCTACGAGCAGTACTTC
TRBD1 TRBJ1-3 . TRBV9 CASSVRTGGRNTIYF TGTGCCAGCAGCGTACGGACAGGGGGCAGAAACACCATATATTTT
TRBD2 TRBJ2-1 . TRBV4-1 CASSPTSGRLSPAYNEQFF TGCGCCAGCAGCCCGACTAGCGGAAGACTTTCCCCAGCCTACAATGAGCAGTTCTTC
. TRBJ2-1 . TRBV29-1 CSTFLRALYNEQFF TGCAGCACGTTTTTGAGGGCGCTTTACAATGAGCAGTTCTTC
TRBD1 TRBJ2-7 . TRBV5-1 CASSSDSGTGNEQYF TGCGCCAGCAGCTCGGATTCCGGGACAGGGAATGAGCAGTACTTC
TRBD1 TRBJ2-7 . TRBV7-9 CASSSEGGQVRYEQYF TGTGCCAGCAGCTCCGAGGGGGGACAGGTCCGGTACGAGCAGTACTTC
. TRBJ1-4 . TRBV2 CASSSNLSEEEFF TGTGCCAGCAGTTCTAACTTAAGTGAGGAAGAGTTTTTT
. TRBJ2-2 . TRBV9 CASSEGPGELFF TGTGCCAGCAGCGAGGGGCCGGGGGAGCTGTTTTTT
TRBD2 TRBJ2-5 . TRBV9 CASSVPAGGLEETQYF TGTGCCAGCAGCGTACCAGCGGGAGGTCTGGAAGAGACCCAGTACTTC
TRBD2 TRBJ2-7 . TRBV10-2 CASSVQRESEQYF TGCGCCAGCAGTGTACAGCGGGAGAGCGAGCAGTACTTC
TRBD1 TRBJ2-7 . TRBV9 CASSVGDRGYSGDSYEQYF TGTGCCAGCAGCGTAGGGGACAGGGGGTATAGCGGCGATTCCTACGAGCAGTACTTC
. TRBJ2-3 . TRBV7-3 CASSFGGYSTDTQYF TGTGCCAGCAGCTTTGGGGGTTATAGCACAGATACGCAGTATTTT
. TRBJ2-7 . TRBV7-9 CASSLFTSAYEQYF TGTGCCAGCAGCTTATTCACGTCGGCATACGAGCAGTACTTC
. TRBJ2-1 once TRBV7-6 CASSLAFPGAYNEQFF TGTGCCAGCAGCTTAGCGTTCCCAGGGGCCTACAATGAGCAGTTCTTC
. TRBJ2-3 . TRBV11-3 CASSLDLRRSTDTQYF TGTGCCAGCAGCTTAGACCTTCGTAGGAGCACAGATACGCAGTATTTT
. TRBJ2-7 . TRBV7-2 CASSFSGPHTYEQYF TGTGCCAGCAGCTTCTCGGGACCCCACACCTACGAGCAGTACTTC
. TRBJ2-7 once TRBV7-9 CASSLVGPRAYEQYF TGTGCCAGCAGCTTAGTCGGTCCTCGGGCATACGAGCAGTACTTC
. TRBJ1-1 once TRBV7-9 CASSSITRRNTEAFF TGTGCCAGCAGCTCTATCACGAGGAGGAACACTGAAGCTTTCTTT
. TRBJ1-4 . TRBV10-2 CASSVSEGEKLFF TGCGCCAGCAGTGTCAGCGAGGGTGAAAAACTGTTTTTT
TRBD2 TRBJ2-1 . TRBV4-1 CASSPGLAGGEQFF TGCGCCAGCAGCCCCGGACTAGCGGGAGGTGAGCAGTTCTTC
. TRBJ2-6 . TRBV27 CASSLSQRGPGANVLTF TGTGCCAGCAGTTTGTCGCAACGAGGGCCTGGGGCCAACGTCCTGACTTTC